This is a list of T cell receptor beta chains from one sample in a study of beta chain features in type 1 diabetes. Profiling relied on immunoSEQ multiplex PCR, and the TCRdb table lists in-frame clones only, not all of them. This table has 200,000 to 250,000 clones, under 70% appearing once. The sample was naive CD4+ T cells from blood. These TCRs come from a man aged 25 to 40 in good health. The CDR3 runs from the conserved cysteine through the conserved F or W. Each record gives: clone size, J gene, V gene, D gene, CDR3 protein, CDR3 DNA. D genes are given only for firm matches. The size of a clone is reported for some rows only, either as once, few or many, or as a class for expanded clones.

- TRBJ2-7 TRBV20-1 - CSSLVGVEQYF TGCAGTTCCTTGGTGGGGGTCGAGCAGTACTTC
- TRBJ1-2 TRBV6-5 - CASSPAQFYGYTF TGTGCCAGCAGTCCGGCACAGTTCTATGGCTACACCTTC
- TRBJ2-5 TRBV7-2 TRBD2 CASSLRTSGKQTQYF TGTGCCAGCAGCTTGAGGACTAGCGGGAAACAGACCCAGTACTTC
- TRBJ2-7 TRBV30 - CAWNIDREVGEQYF TGTGCCTGGAACATCGACAGAGAAGTGGGCGAGCAGTACTTC
- TRBJ2-2 TRBV30 - CAWSLPGRGDAGELFF TGTGCCTGGAGTCTCCCCGGCCGGGGCGATGCCGGGGAGCTGTTTTTT
- TRBJ2-5 TRBV29-1 - CSGGQETQYF TGCAGCGGTGGGCAAGAGACCCAGTACTTC
- TRBJ1-5 TRBV10-3 - CAIRDGSREPQHF TGTGCCATCAGGGATGGGAGTCGGGAGCCCCAGCATTTT
- TRBJ2-5 TRBV5-1 - CASSSGLLQETQYF TGCGCCAGCAGCTCTGGACTACTGCAAGAGACCCAGTACTTC
- TRBJ1-1 TRBV29-1 - CSVDKWVNTEAFF TGCAGCGTTGATAAGTGGGTGAACACTGAAGCTTTCTTT
- TRBJ1-5 TRBV30 - CAWSRSPGDQPQHF TGTGCCTGGAGTAGAAGTCCAGGGGATCAGCCCCAGCATTTT
- TRBJ2-1 TRBV30 - CAWSAISSYNEQFF TGTGCCTGGAGTGCGATCAGCTCCTACAATGAGCAGTTCTTC
few TRBJ2-1 TRBV2 - CASTRGSEQFF TGTGCCAGCACCAGGGGCTCTGAGCAGTTCTTC
- TRBJ2-7 TRBV9 - CASSVPGTSGQYF TGTGCCAGCAGCGTCCCCGGGACCTCAGGGCAGTACTTC
- TRBJ2-7 TRBV2 TRBD1 CASSDDRVLSHEQYF TGTGCCAGCAGTGACGACAGGGTTCTTTCGCACGAGCAGTACTTC
- TRBJ2-3 TRBV30 TRBD1 CAWSGRPGQAKTDTQYF TGTGCCTGGAGTGGAAGACCAGGACAGGCGAAAACAGATACGCAGTATTTT
- TRBJ1-6 TRBV5-6 - CASSLDPRGSPLHF TGTGCCAGCAGCTTAGACCCCAGAGGCTCACCCCTCCACTTT
once TRBJ2-1 TRBV19 TRBD2 CATRLAGVIEQFF TGTGCCACCAGACTAGCGGGAGTTATTGAGCAGTTCTTC
few TRBJ1-1 TRBV29-1 - CSVETDTLNTEAFF TGCAGCGTTGAAACGGACACCTTGAACACTGAAGCTTTCTTT
- TRBJ2-1 TRBV7-6 - CASSFTSVRKNEQFF TGTGCCAGCAGCTTTACGAGTGTACGGAAGAATGAGCAGTTCTTC
- TRBJ2-2 TRBV4-3 TRBD2 CASSQSLAGGGTGELFF TGCGCCAGCAGCCAGTCACTAGCGGGAGGTGGAACCGGGGAGCTGTTTTTT
- TRBJ2-1 TRBV6-5 TRBD1 CASSWTGRDEQFF TGTGCCAGCAGCTGGACAGGGCGCGATGAGCAGTTCTTC
- TRBJ2-7 TRBV7-9 - CASSESSYEQYF TGTGCCAGCAGCGAGAGCTCCTACGAGCAGTACTTC
- TRBJ2-5 TRBV20-1 - CSARAPGTQYF TGCAGTGCTAGAGCCCCCGGGACCCAGTACTTC
few TRBJ2-3 TRBV18 - CASSPTTGSDTQYF TGTGCCAGCTCACCCACTACAGGGTCAGATACGCAGTATTTT
- TRBJ2-3 TRBV29-1 - CSVVSGITDTQYF TGCAGCGTTGTATCCGGGATTACAGATACGCAGTATTTT
- TRBJ2-1 TRBV29-1 TRBD2 CSVLGTSGDFRNEQFF TGCAGCGTGCTTGGGACTAGCGGGGACTTCAGGAATGAGCAGTTCTTC
- TRBJ2-2 TRBV25-1 - CASSELGQGNGELFF TGTGCCAGCAGTGAACTGGGGCAGGGAAACGGGGAGCTGTTTTTT
- TRBJ2-7 TRBV30 - CAWSASSYEQYF TGTGCCTGGAGTGCAAGTAGTTACGAGCAGTACTTC
- TRBJ2-7 TRBV19 - CASSPTKAEEQYF TGTGCCAGTAGTCCCACTAAGGCTGAGGAGCAGTACTTC
- TRBJ2-3 TRBV18 - CASSPQAGAPTDTQYF TGTGCCAGCTCACCACAGGCAGGGGCCCCCACAGATACGCAGTATTTT
- TRBJ2-7 TRBV29-1 - CSVGRRYPSYEQYF TGCAGCGTGGGACGGAGGTATCCATCCTACGAGCAGTACTTC
- TRBJ2-7 TRBV30 - CAWSINSDGKQYF TGTGCCTGGAGTATCAACAGTGACGGCAAGCAGTACTTC
- TRBJ2-5 TRBV6-6 TRBD1 CASSLGQGARETQYF TGTGCCAGCAGTTTAGGACAGGGGGCCCGTGAGACCCAGTACTTC
few TRBJ2-2 TRBV30 - CAWRSSGNTGELFF TGTGCCTGGAGGAGTAGCGGTAACACCGGGGAGCTGTTTTTT
- TRBJ2-5 TRBV29-1 TRBD2 CSVVSSGRGETQYF TGCAGCGTGGTCTCTAGCGGGAGAGGGGAGACCCAGTACTTC
- TRBJ2-2 TRBV7-2 TRBD2 CASSPSGGSTGELFF TGTGCCAGCAGCCCCTCAGGCGGGAGCACCGGGGAGCTGTTTTTT
- TRBJ2-4 TRBV11-2 - CASSSTGPGMFAKNIQYF TGTGCCAGCAGCTCCACAGGGCCCGGAATGTTTGCCAAAAACATTCAGTACTTC
- TRBJ2-1 TRBV27 - CASIGGIKSNEQFF TGTGCCAGCATCGGGGGAATAAAGTCCAATGAGCAGTTCTTC
- TRBJ1-4 TRBV5-1 - CASSLRRGGEKLFF TGCGCCAGCAGCTTGCGCAGGGGAGGTGAAAAACTGTTTTTT
- TRBJ2-6 TRBV28 - CASNQGIGSGANVLTF TGTGCCAGCAACCAGGGGATAGGGTCTGGGGCCAACGTCCTGACTTTC
- TRBJ2-2 TRBV25-1 - CASSEYWTGELFF TGTGCCAGCAGTGAATACTGGACCGGGGAGCTGTTTTTT
few TRBJ2-3 TRBV29-1 TRBD2 CSVQIAGATDTQYF TGCAGCGTCCAGATAGCGGGAGCCACAGATACGCAGTATTTT
- TRBJ1-2 TRBV29-1 - CSVFGRKRDYGYTF TGCAGCGTTTTCGGAAGAAAACGGGACTATGGCTACACCTTC
- TRBJ2-6 TRBV30 - CAWSVLEGTGANVLTF TGTGCCTGGAGTGTACTAGAGGGGACCGGGGCCAACGTCCTGACTTTC
- TRBJ1-1 TRBV15 - CATSRDGLNTEAFF TGTGCCACCAGCAGAGACGGGCTGAACACTGAAGCTTTCTTT
few TRBJ2-1 TRBV29-1 TRBD2 CSVDGGRAVDEQFF TGCAGCGTTGACGGCGGGAGGGCCGTCGATGAGCAGTTCTTC
few TRBJ1-1 TRBV30 - CAWSRSEAFF TGTGCCTGGAGTCGGTCTGAAGCTTTCTTT
few TRBJ1-1 TRBV29-1 - CSVLDRNTEAFF TGCAGCGTCCTTGACAGGAACACTGAAGCTTTCTTT
- TRBJ1-5 TRBV29-1 - CSVGDSNQPQHF TGCAGCGTTGGGGACAGCAATCAGCCCCAGCATTTT
few TRBJ2-1 TRBV7-2 - CASSLRLFSSYNEQFF TGTGCCAGCAGCTTAAGACTCTTCAGCTCCTACAATGAGCAGTTCTTC
- TRBJ2-2 TRBV30 TRBD2 CAWGLAVGELFF TGTGCATGGGGACTAGCGGTCGGGGAGCTGTTTTTT
- TRBJ2-5 TRBV29-1 TRBD1 CSVGQGAQETQYF TGCAGCGTTGGACAGGGGGCTCAAGAGACCCAGTACTTC
- TRBJ2-2 TRBV11-2 TRBD1 CASSLELGQSITGELFF TGTGCCAGCAGCTTAGAGTTGGGACAGTCCATTACCGGGGAGCTGTTTTTT
- TRBJ2-7 TRBV10-3 - CAISQGTSYEQYF TGTGCCATCAGTCAGGGGACCTCCTACGAGCAGTACTTC
- TRBJ2-7 TRBV30 TRBD1 CAWSVDRGHYEQYF TGTGCCTGGAGTGTCGACAGGGGCCACTACGAGCAGTACTTC
once TRBJ1-2 TRBV29-1 - CSVVDRGSNYGYTF TGCAGCGTTGTAGATAGGGGATCTAACTATGGCTACACCTTC
- TRBJ1-1 TRBV29-1 - CSVGSVGTEAFF TGCAGCGTTGGGTCAGTGGGGACTGAAGCTTTCTTT
- TRBJ2-3 TRBV15 TRBD2 CATSSERGGEEDTQYF TGTGCCACCAGCAGCGAGCGGGGGGGAGAGGAAGATACGCAGTATTTT
once TRBJ1-1 TRBV19 - CASSLRLNTEAFF TGTGCCAGTAGTCTCCGACTGAACACTGAAGCTTTCTTT